The source of this T cell receptor beta chain is a study of human T cells and chemical hapten exposure. A remark on this clonotype: Its antigen is currently unknown.

Individual cDNA molecules each carried unique molecular identifiers attached by the library. Each CDR3 protein gets one entry after TCRdb re-called the RACE reads with MiXCR. The data hold 65,000 to 90,000 distinct CDR3 sequences, with 12% to 15% observed a single time. CDR1 and CDR2 (germline): MNHNY, SVGAGI (reference sequence). Trimming cost V 2 bases and J 2 bases; bases outside gene matches: 3. The CDR3 length is 15 residues. The sample's time point: pre-sensitization, week 0. Regarding treatment: therapeutic diphenylcyclopropenone sensitization with weekly scalp DPC. Overall study findings and caveats: No shift was seen in TCRs above 1 in 1000 frequency with DPC sensitization.

The V and J genes are TRBV6-6 and TRBJ2-1; 7 bases line up with TRBD2. The receptor's source is a woman aged 45-65 years with alopecia areata. Some clones in this sample may be carry-over from other donors' samples. Here the sequenced sample was whole blood, taken in connection with sensitization to the hapten diphenylcyclopropenone (DPC). The CDR3 DNA reads as TGTGCCAGCAGTTACGGGACTACCCCCTACAATGAGCAGTTCTTC. The encoded protein is CASSYGTTPYNEQFF.